These T cell receptor beta chains were read from a single sample in a study of response to subunit inactivated influenza vaccine. TCRdb fed the RT-PCR reads into MiXCR, producing one record per CDR3 protein. The sample shows about 620,000 distinct CDR3 sequences, 10% to 15% of them seen only once. Here the sequenced sample was PBMCs from blood, taken on the day of vaccination. These receptors were taken from a man aged 45-65 years who received an inactivated influenza vaccine. The CDR3 runs from the conserved cysteine through the conserved F or W. The D gene is left open where the match is weak. The size of a clone is reported for some rows only, either as once, few or many, or as a class for expanded clones.

J | V | D | size | DNA | CDR3
TRBJ1-5 | TRBV10-3 | . | few | TGTGCCATCTGGGAGGGTTCTTTACAGCCCCAGCATTTT | CAIWEGSLQPQHF
TRBJ1-4 | TRBV24-1 | . | few | TGTGCCACCAGTGATTTGTCGGGACTCCTGTTTTTT | CATSDLSGLLFF
TRBJ2-7 | TRBV11-2 | . | many | TGTGCCAGCAGCTTCACGAGGGGGGCCTACGAGCAGTACTTC | CASSFTRGAYEQYF
TRBJ2-7 | TRBV2 | . | . | TGTGCCAGCAGTGACTCCTTGATTACCTACGAGCAGTACTTC | CASSDSLITYEQYF
TRBJ2-7 | TRBV4-1 | TRBD2 | few | TGCGCCAGCAGCCAGGAACAAGTAGCGGGAGGAGAAGGGCAGTACTTC | CASSQEQVAGGEGQYF
TRBJ1-4 | TRBV7-9 | . | few | TGTGCCAGCAGCTTAGGGTCCGGGCGCGGGGATGAAAAACTGTTTTTT | CASSLGSGRGDEKLFF
TRBJ2-2 | TRBV5-1 | . | . | TGCGCCAGCAGCAGACTGGAGGACACCTGGGAGCTGTTTTTT | CASSRLEDTWELFF
TRBJ2-7 | TRBV12-3/TRBV12-4 | . | many | TGTGCCAGCGGCCCCAGGGGTTCTTACGAGCAGTACTTC | CASGPRGSYEQYF
TRBJ2-6 | TRBV20-1 | TRBD1 | few | TGCAGTGCTAGAGTAGGACAGGGGGCCATTCAACGCTCTGGGGCCAACGTCCTGACTTTC | CSARVGQGAIQRSGANVLTF
TRBJ2-7 | TRBV12-3/TRBV12-4 | . | few | TGTGCCAGCAGTTTCGGGCGGACAATTCCCTACGAGCAGTACTTC | CASSFGRTIPYEQYF
TRBJ2-1 | TRBV7-2 | TRBD2 | . | TGTGCCAGCAGCTTCACCCCTAGCGGGCCCCCCTACAATGAGCAGTTCTTC | CASSFTPSGPPYNEQFF
TRBJ1-1 | TRBV3-1 | . | . | TGTGCCAGCAGCCAAGATCAAAGGAGCACTGAAGCTTTCTTT | CASSQDQRSTEAFF
TRBJ2-1 | TRBV10-3 | TRBD1 | . | TGTGCCATCAGCGGGTCCGGGACAGGGGTTTATGAGCAGTTCTTC | CAISGSGTGVYEQFF
TRBJ1-5 | TRBV5-6 | . | . | TGTGCCAGCAGCTCGGACCGCTACAATCAGCCCCAGCATTTT | CASSSDRYNQPQHF
TRBJ1-1 | TRBV20-1 | TRBD1 | . | TGCAGTGCTATTAATACAGGGGGATTTACTGAAGCTTTCTTT | CSAINTGGFTEAFF
TRBJ1-2 | TRBV4-2 | . | many | TGTGCCAGCAGCTTTGAAAGCGACGGCTACACCTTC | CASSFESDGYTF
TRBJ1-1 | TRBV18 | . | . | TGTGCCAGCTCACCCCCCTCCAGCACTGAAGCTTTCTTT | CASSPPSSTEAFF
TRBJ1-6 | TRBV12-3/TRBV12-4 | TRBD1 | . | TGTGCCAGCAGTTTTAGACAGGGACTTAATTCACCCCTCCACTTT | CASSFRQGLNSPLHF
TRBJ2-7 | TRBV25-1 | . | few | TGTGCCAGCAGTGAAGGGTCCCCCGCCGAGCAGTACTTC | CASSEGSPAEQYF
TRBJ2-1 | TRBV5-1 | TRBD1 | few | TGCGCCAGCAGCACGGGACAGGCTAGCGATGAGCAGTTCTTC | CASSTGQASDEQFF
TRBJ1-1 | TRBV12-3/TRBV12-4 | . | few | TGTGCCAGCAGCCAACAGGTTCTCATGAACACTGAAGCTTTCTTT | CASSQQVLMNTEAFF
TRBJ2-7 | TRBV4-1 | TRBD2 | . | TGCGCCAGCAGCCAAGGAGCGGGGGAAAGATACGAGCAGTACTTC | CASSQGAGERYEQYF
TRBJ2-7 | TRBV11-2 | TRBD2 | . | TGTGCCAGCAGCATTAGCGGGGGAAGAGACGAGCAGTACTTC | CASSISGGRDEQYF
TRBJ1-2 | TRBV4-3 | . | few | TGCGCCAGCAGCCCGAACCCGACAAGTCCCTACACCTTC | CASSPNPTSPYTF
TRBJ2-7 | TRBV12-3/TRBV12-4 | . | . | TGTGCCAGCAGCATGAGGGCGGGATTCTCCTACGAGCAGTACTTC | CASSMRAGFSYEQYF
TRBJ2-7 | TRBV3-1 | TRBD1 | few | TGTGCCAGCAGCCTCGGGACAGGGGTACGGTACGAGCAGTACTTC | CASSLGTGVRYEQYF
TRBJ2-5 | TRBV2 | . | . | TGTGCCAGCATGGGGACGGATGGGAATATCAATGTAAGAGAGACCCAGTACTTC | CASMGTDGNINVRETQYF
TRBJ1-5 | TRBV20-1 | . | . | TGCAGTGCTACGGATAGCAATCAGCCCCAGCATTTT | CSATDSNQPQHF
TRBJ1-1 | TRBV20-1 | . | many | TGCAGTGCTAGAGACTGGGCGAACACTGAAGCTTTCTTT | CSARDWANTEAFF
TRBJ2-1 | TRBV15 | TRBD2 | few | TGTGCCACCAGCAGAGATCGAGGACTAGCGGCGGGTGAGCAGTTCTTC | CATSRDRGLAAGEQFF
TRBJ2-1 | TRBV11-2 | . | many | TGTGCCAGCAGCTTATTTCTAGCGCGGGATGAGCAGTTCTTC | CASSLFLARDEQFF
TRBJ2-5 | TRBV11-2 | . | few | TGTGCCAGCAGCGATACCGGGACGGCCTGGGAGACCCAGTACTTC | CASSDTGTAWETQYF
TRBJ2-1 | TRBV20-1 | . | many | TGCAGTGCTAGGTTCCTTTACAATGAGCAGTTCTTC | CSARFLYNEQFF
TRBJ2-1 | TRBV20-1 | . | . | TGCAGTGCTAGAGACTCCCAAAGCTCCTACAATGAGCAGTTCTTC | CSARDSQSSYNEQFF